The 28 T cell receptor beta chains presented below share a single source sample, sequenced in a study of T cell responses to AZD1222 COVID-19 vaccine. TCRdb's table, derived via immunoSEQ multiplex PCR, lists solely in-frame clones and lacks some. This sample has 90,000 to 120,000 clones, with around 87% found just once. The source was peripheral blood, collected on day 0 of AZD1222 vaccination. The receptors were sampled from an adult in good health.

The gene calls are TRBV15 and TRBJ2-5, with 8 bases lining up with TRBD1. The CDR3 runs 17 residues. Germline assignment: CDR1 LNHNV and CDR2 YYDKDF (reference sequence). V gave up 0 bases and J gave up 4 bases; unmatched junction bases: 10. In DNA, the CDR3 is TGTGCCACCAGCAGAGATTTGGGGCAGGGGGCGCGAGAGACCCAGTACTTC. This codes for CATSRDLGQGARETQYF.

The CDR3 loop is CATESGTGYTYEQYF. CDR3 in DNA: TGTGCCACAGAATCCGGGACAGGGTATACCTACGAGCAGTACTTC. J is TRBJ2-7 and V is TRBV19; 9 bases agree with TRBD1. V gave up 10 bases and J gave up 2 bases; unmatched junction bases: 12. Germline CDR1 LNHDA, CDR2 SQIVND (reference sequence). The CDR3 is 15 amino acids.

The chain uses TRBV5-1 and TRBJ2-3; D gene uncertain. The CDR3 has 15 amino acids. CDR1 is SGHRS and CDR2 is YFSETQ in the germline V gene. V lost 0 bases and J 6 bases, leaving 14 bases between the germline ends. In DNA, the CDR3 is TGCGCCAGCAGCTTGGACGGATCAGGAGTGGATACGCAGTATTTT. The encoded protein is CASSLDGSGVDTQYF.

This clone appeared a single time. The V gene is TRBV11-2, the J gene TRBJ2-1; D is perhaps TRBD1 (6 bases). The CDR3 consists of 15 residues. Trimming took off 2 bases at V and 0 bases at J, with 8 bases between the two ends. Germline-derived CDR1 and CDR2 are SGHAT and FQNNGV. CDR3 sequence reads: CASSLWGPSYNEQFF. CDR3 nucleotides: TGTGCCAGCAGCTTATGGGGGCCCTCCTACAATGAGCAGTTCTTC.

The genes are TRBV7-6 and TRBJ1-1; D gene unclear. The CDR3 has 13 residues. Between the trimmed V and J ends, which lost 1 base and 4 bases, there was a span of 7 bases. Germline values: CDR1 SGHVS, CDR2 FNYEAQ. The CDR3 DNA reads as TGTGCCAGCAGCTTAGGGGTGAGCACTGAAGCTTTCTTT. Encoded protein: CASSLGVSTEAFF.

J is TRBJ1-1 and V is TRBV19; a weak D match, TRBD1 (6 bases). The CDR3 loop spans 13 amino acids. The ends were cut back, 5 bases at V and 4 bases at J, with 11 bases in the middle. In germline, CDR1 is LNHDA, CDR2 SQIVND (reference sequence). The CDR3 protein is CASSSGVGTEAFF. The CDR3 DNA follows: TGTGCCAGTAGTTCAGGGGTAGGCACTGAAGCTTTCTTT. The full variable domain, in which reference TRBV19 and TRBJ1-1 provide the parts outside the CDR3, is DGGITQSPKYLFRKEGQNVTLSCEQNLNHDAMYWYRQDPGQGLRLIYYSQIVNDFQKGDIAEGYSVSREKKESFPLTVTSAQKNPTAFYLCASSSGVGTEAFFGQGTRLTVV.

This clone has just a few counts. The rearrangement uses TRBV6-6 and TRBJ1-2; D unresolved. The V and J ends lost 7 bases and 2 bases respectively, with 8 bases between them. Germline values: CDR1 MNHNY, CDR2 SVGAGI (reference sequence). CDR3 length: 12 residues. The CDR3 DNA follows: TGTGCCAGCAACCGAGGGAACTATGGCTACACCTTC. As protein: CASNRGNYGYTF.

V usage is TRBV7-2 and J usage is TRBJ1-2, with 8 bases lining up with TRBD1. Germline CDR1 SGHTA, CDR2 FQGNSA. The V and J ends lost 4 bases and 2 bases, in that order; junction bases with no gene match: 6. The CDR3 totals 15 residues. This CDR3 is CASSSTGTGNYGYTF. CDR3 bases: TGTGCCAGCAGCTCAACCGGGACAGGAAACTATGGCTACACCTTC. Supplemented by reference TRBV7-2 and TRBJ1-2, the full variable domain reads GAGVSQSPSNKVTEKGKDVELRCDPISGHTALYWYRQSLGQGLEFLIYFQGNSAPDKSGLPSDRFSAERTGGSVSTLTIQRTQQEDSAVYLCASSSTGTGNYGYTFGSGTRLTVV.

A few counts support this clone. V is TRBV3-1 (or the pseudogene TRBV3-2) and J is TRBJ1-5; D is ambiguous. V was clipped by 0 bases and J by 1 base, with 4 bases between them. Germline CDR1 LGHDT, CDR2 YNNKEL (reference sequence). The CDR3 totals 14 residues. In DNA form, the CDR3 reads TGTGCCAGCAGCCAAGATTCCAGCAATCAGCCCCAGCATTTT. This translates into CASSQDSSNQPQHF.

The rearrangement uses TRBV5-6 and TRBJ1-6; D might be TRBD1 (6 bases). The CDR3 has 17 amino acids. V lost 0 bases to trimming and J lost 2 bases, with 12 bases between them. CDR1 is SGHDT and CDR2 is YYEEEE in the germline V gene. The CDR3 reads CASSLAPGAPYNSPLHF. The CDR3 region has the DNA TGTGCCAGCAGCTTGGCCCCGGGGGCTCCCTATAATTCACCCCTCCACTTT.

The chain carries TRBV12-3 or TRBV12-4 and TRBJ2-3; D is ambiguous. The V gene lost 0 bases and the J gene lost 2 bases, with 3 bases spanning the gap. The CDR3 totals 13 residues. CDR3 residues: CASSLAHTDTQYF. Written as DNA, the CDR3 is TGTGCCAGCAGTTTAGCCCACACAGATACGCAGTATTTT.

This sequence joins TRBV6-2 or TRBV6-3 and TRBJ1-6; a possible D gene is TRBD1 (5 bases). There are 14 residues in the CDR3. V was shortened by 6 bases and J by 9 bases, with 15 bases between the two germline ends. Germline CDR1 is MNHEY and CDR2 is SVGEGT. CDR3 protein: CASSQGRNSSPLHF. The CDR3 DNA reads TGTGCCAGCAGCCAGGGACGGAATAGTTCACCCCTCCACTTT.

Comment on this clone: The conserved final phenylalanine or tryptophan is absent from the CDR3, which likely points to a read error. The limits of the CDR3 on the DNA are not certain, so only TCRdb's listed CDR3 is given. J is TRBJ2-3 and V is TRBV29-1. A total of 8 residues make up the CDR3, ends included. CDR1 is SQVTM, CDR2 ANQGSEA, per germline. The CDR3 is CSEDKGGM.

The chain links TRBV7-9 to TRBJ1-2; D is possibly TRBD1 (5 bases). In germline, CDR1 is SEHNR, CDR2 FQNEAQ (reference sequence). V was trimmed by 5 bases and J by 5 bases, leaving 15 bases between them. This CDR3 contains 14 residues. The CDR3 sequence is CASSPGRERYGYTF. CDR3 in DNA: TGTGCCAGCAGCCCAGGGCGGGAGCGATATGGCTACACCTTC.

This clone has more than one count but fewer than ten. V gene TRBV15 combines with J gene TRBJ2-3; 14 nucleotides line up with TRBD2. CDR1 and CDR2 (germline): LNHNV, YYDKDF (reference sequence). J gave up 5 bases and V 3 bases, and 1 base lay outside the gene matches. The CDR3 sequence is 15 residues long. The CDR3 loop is CATSRTSGGGDTQYF. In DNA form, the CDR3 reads TGTGCCACCAGCAGGACTAGCGGGGGGGGAGATACGCAGTATTTT.

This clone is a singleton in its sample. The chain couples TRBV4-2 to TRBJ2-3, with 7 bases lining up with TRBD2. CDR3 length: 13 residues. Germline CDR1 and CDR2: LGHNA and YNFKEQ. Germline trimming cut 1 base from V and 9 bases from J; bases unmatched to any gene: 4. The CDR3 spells CASSQGRGTTQYF. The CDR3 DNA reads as TGTGCCAGCAGCCAAGGGCGGGGGACGACGCAGTATTTT.

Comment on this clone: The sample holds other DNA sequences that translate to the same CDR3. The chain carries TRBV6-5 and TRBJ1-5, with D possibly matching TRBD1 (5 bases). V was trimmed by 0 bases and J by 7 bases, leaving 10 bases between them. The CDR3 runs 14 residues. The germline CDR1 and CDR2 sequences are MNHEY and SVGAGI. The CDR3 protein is CASSYSRVDQPQHF. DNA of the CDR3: TGTGCCAGCAGTTACTCCAGGGTAGACCAGCCCCAGCATTTT.

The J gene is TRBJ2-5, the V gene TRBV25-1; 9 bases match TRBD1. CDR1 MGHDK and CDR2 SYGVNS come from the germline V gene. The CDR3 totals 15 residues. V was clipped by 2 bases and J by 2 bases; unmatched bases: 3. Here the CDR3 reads CASSEIGQGQETQYF. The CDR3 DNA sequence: TGTGCCAGCAGTGAAATCGGACAGGGGCAAGAGACCCAGTACTTC.

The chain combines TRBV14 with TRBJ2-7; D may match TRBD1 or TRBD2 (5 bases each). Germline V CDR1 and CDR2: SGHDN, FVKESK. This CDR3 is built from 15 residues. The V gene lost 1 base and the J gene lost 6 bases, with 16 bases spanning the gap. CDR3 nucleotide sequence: TGTGCCAGCAGCCAAGCCCTGACGGGGCCCCTCGAGCAGTACTTC. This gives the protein CASSQALTGPLEQYF.

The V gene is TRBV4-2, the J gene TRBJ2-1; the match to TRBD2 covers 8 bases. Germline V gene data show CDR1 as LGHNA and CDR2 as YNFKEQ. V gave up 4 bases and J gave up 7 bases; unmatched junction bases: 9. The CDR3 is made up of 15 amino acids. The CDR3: CASSLERGPGNEQFF. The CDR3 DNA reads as TGTGCCAGCAGCCTCGAGCGGGGGCCCGGTAATGAGCAGTTCTTC.

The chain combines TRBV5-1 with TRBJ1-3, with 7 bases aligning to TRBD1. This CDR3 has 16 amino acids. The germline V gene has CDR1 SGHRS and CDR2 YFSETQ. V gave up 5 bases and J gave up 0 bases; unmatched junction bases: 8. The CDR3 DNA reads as TGCGCCAGCAGTTCCGGAACAGGGGACTCTGGAAACACCATATATTTT. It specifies CASSSGTGDSGNTIYF.

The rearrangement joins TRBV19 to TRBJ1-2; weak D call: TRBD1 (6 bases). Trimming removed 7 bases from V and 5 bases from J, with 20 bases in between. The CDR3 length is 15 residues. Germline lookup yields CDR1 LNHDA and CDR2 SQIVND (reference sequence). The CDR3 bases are TGTGCCAGTACCCCCGACTCAGGGGCCCCATATGGCTACACCTTC. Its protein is CASTPDSGAPYGYTF.

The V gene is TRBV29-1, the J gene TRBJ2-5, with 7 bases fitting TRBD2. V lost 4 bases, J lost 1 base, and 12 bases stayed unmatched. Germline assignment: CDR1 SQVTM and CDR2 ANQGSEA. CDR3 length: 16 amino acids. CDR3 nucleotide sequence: TGCAGCGTTGGCGATCTGTCTAGCGGTCGCCAAGAGACCCAGTACTTC. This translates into CSVGDLSSGRQETQYF.

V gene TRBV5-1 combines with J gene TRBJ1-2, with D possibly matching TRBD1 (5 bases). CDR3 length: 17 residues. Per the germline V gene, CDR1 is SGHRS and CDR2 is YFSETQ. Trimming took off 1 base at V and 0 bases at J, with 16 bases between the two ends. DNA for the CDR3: TGCGCCAGCAGCTTGCAGGGACCGCATGAGACTAACTATGGCTACACCTTC. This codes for CASSLQGPHETNYGYTF.

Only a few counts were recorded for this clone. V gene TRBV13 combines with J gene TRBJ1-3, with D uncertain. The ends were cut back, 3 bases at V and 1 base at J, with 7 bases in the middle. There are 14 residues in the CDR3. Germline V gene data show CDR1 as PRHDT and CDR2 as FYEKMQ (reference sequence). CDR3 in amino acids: CASSLGVSGNTIYF. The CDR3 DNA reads TGTGCCAGCAGCTTGGGAGTATCTGGAAACACCATATATTTT.

The CDR3 region has the DNA TGTGCCAGCAAGCCGGGACACCTAAAATTTAGCAATCAGCCCCAGCATTTT. It specifies CASKPGHLKFSNQPQHF. The chain couples TRBV27 to TRBJ1-5, with D maybe TRBD1 (6 bases). Germline CDR1 is MNHEY and CDR2 is SMNVEV (reference sequence). CDR3 length equals 17 residues. The V and J ends lost 7 bases and 0 bases respectively, with 19 bases between them.

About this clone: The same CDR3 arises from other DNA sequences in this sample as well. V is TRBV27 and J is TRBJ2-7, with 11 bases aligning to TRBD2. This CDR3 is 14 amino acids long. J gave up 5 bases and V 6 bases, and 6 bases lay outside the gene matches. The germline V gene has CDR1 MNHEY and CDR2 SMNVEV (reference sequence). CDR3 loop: CASRTSGSRNEQYF. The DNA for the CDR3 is TGTGCCAGCAGAACTAGCGGGAGTAGGAACGAGCAGTACTTC.

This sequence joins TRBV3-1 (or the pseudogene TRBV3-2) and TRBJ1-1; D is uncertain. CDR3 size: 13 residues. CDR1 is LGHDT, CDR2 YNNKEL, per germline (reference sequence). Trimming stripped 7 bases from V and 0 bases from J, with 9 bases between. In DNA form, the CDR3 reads TGTGCCAGCACCAAAGGCCTGAACACTGAAGCTTTCTTT. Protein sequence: CASTKGLNTEAFF.